The 10 T cell receptor beta chains presented below share a single source sample, sequenced in a study of blood T cell repertoires in COVID-19. This table comes from immunoSEQ multiplex PCR, and its TCRdb copy is limited to in-frame clones, with some not included. The data hold 120,000 or so clones, with around 85% observed a single time. Sequencing input: peripheral blood. Receptors originate from a woman aged 45 to 65 with acute or convalescent COVID-19.

V gene TRBV5-6 combines with J gene TRBJ2-1, with TRBD2 matching 10 bases. Germline-derived CDR1 and CDR2 are SGHDT and YYEEEE. V lost 9 bases to trimming and J lost 14 bases; unmatched junction nucleotides: 14. There are 13 residues in the CDR3. The CDR3 DNA reads TGTGCCACGAAAGTTAGCGGGGGGTTAAATAAGTTCTTC. The encoded protein is CATKVSGGLNKFF. The full variable domain, in which reference TRBV5-6 and TRBJ2-1 provide the parts outside the CDR3, is DAGVTQSPTHLIKTRGQQVTLRCSPKSGHDTVSWYQQALGQGPQFIFQYYEEEERQRGNFPDRFSGHQFPNYSSELNVNALLLGDSALYLCATKVSGGLNKFFGPGTRLTVL.

This clone appeared a few times. The V and J genes are TRBV5-4 and TRBJ2-6; TRBD1 matches at 7 bases. The CDR3 covers 17 residues. After removal of 4 bases from V and 0 bases from J, the junction contained 7 bases not matched to a gene. CDR1 and CDR2 (germline): SGHNT, YYREEE (reference sequence). CDR3 DNA sequence: TGTGCCAGCAGCCCAGGGACAGCCTTCTCTGGGGCCAACGTCCTGACTTTC. Protein sequence: CASSPGTAFSGANVLTF.

The chain couples TRBV5-1 to TRBJ2-3; D is uncertain. Between the trimmed V and J ends, which lost 0 bases and 2 bases, there was a span of 7 bases. The length of the CDR3 is 14 residues. Germline CDR1 is SGHRS and CDR2 is YFSETQ. The CDR3 loop is CASSLGLATDTQYF. In DNA form, the CDR3 reads TGCGCCAGCAGCTTGGGGTTGGCCACAGATACGCAGTATTTT.

As for this clone: Within the sample, other DNA sequences also encode this same CDR3. The V call is TRBV9, the J call TRBJ1-3; the D is unclear. The ends were cut back, 0 bases at V and 4 bases at J, with 5 bases in the middle. The germline CDR1 and CDR2 sequences are SGDLS and YYNGEE. The CDR3 spans 13 residues. The DNA of the CDR3 is TGTGCCAGCAGCGTAGCTGGCGGAAACACCATATATTTT. It yields the protein CASSVAGGNTIYF.

This chain links TRBV19 with TRBJ2-6, with a tentative D call TRBD1 (5 bases). The ends were cut back, 8 bases at V and 1 base at J, with 30 bases in the middle. From germline, CDR1 is LNHDA and CDR2 SQIVND (reference sequence). The CDR3 loop spans 21 amino acids. CDR3 region: CASSAYASSGHHRSGANVLTF. CDR3 sequence (DNA): TGTGCCAGTTCGGCGTACGCTTCGTCAGGGCACCACAGGTCTGGGGCCAACGTCCTGACTTTC. The complete variable domain, with remaining parts taken from reference TRBV19 and TRBJ2-6, reads DGGITQSPKYLFRKEGQNVTLSCEQNLNHDAMYWYRQDPGQGLRLIYYSQIVNDFQKGDIAEGYSVSREKKESFPLTVTSAQKNPTAFYLCASSAYASSGHHRSGANVLTFGAGSRLTVL.

This clone appeared a few times. The chain combines TRBV28 with TRBJ1-2; TRBD1 might be the D (5 bases). There are 13 residues in the CDR3. Germline values: CDR1 MDHEN, CDR2 SYDVKM. Trimming stripped 5 bases from V and 4 bases from J, with 11 bases between. The CDR3 sequence: CASSQAGFYGYTF. CDR3 bases: TGTGCCAGCAGTCAGGCAGGGTTCTATGGCTACACCTTC.

The CDR3 DNA reads as TGCGCCAGCAGCCAGACAGGGGTCTCCTACGAGCAGTACTTC. Its translation is CASSQTGVSYEQYF. The rearrangement uses TRBV4-1 and TRBJ2-7; 8 bases line up with TRBD1. From germline, CDR1 is MGHRA and CDR2 YSYEKL. Losses at the gene ends were 3 bases for V and 0 bases for J; bases not matched to a gene: 1. There are 14 residues in the CDR3.

The chain carries TRBV19 and TRBJ2-6, with 11 bases identical to TRBD1. The CDR3 totals 18 residues. V shed 7 bases and J 1 base; nucleotides not matched to a gene: 9. CDR1 is LNHDA, CDR2 SQIVND, per germline (reference sequence). This CDR3 is CASTASRDRGSGANVLTF. DNA for the CDR3: TGTGCCAGTACCGCATCCCGGGACAGGGGGTCTGGGGCCAACGTCCTGACTTTC. The whole variable domain, remainder taken from reference TRBV19 and TRBJ2-6, is DGGITQSPKYLFRKEGQNVTLSCEQNLNHDAMYWYRQDPGQGLRLIYYSQIVNDFQKGDIAEGYSVSREKKESFPLTVTSAQKNPTAFYLCASTASRDRGSGANVLTFGAGSRLTVL.

Only a few counts were recorded for this clone. The rearrangement links TRBV19 to TRBJ2-1, with D possibly matching TRBD2 (5 bases). The CDR3 totals 14 residues. Germline V CDR1 and CDR2: LNHDA, SQIVND (reference sequence). Between the trimmed V and J ends, which lost 2 bases and 12 bases, there was a span of 17 bases. DNA for the CDR3: TGTGCCAGTAGTATATCAGGTGGGAGAGAGGGGCAGTTCTTC. Translation: CASSISGGREGQFF.

CDR3 region: CASSSYRNSPLHF. The DNA for the CDR3 is TGTGCCAGCAGCTCTTACAGGAATTCACCCCTCCACTTT. The chain employs TRBV7-2 and TRBJ1-6; D possibly corresponds to TRBD1 (5 bases). The CDR3 contains 13 residues. Trimming shortened V by 4 bases and J by 7 bases, and 8 bases separated the two germline ends. The germline gives CDR1 SGHTA, CDR2 FQGNSA.